The rows below give T cell receptor beta chains drawn from one sample of a study of T cells in Graves' hyperthyroidism and ophthalmopathy. TCRdb processed the multiplex PCR reads anew with MiXCR; each CDR3 protein has one entry. This table holds hundreds of thousands of distinct CDR3 sequences, around 13% found once. Sequenced input: blood. These receptors all stem from a woman aged 25-40 years with Graves' hyperthyroidism that later progressed to Graves' ophthalmopathy. Each CDR3 is given without its conserved first and last residue. Size is omitted from some rows. Given values are once, few, many or a class for expanded clones.

CDR3aa	v_gene	abundance
ASSFRGVDNEQF	TRBV5-1	many
VSFKGGYSNQPQH	TRBV19	few
ASRPGGKSGELF	TRBV27	many
TTSEADYGYT	TRBV15	few
ASSYTRDSQSNEQF	TRBV28	many
ASSLCSGGGVCEQY	TRBV7-9	.
ASSHGLAGGPTKNIQY	TRBV28	.
ASGGGTYEQY	TRBV27	many
ASRTGGGTIY	TRBV28	many
ASSLTGQGSYGYT	TRBV7-3	many
ATGEPGDYEQY	TRBV6-2/TRBV6-3	many
VSGQVTGGAETQY	TRBV3-1	.
ASMRLGHGYNEQF	TRBV27	many
ASSQNRGLAGFNEQF	TRBV7-8	.
ASRNFPTSTDTQY	TRBV27	many
ASSLRGGGETQY	TRBV6-2/TRBV6-3	many
ASNADGFYGYT	TRBV11-2	.
ASSLAFGSYEQY	TRBV7-9	many
ASTSTGQSDPQH	TRBV27	.
ASSPKDSNQPQH	TRBV18	.
ASSEGDSTDTQY	TRBV7-2	many
ASQGAGVSREQY	TRBV3-1	.
ASSHYREF	TRBV3-1	many
ASSSRDRGTDTQY	TRBV12-3/TRBV12-4	few
ASSRLAGGEETQY	TRBV28	many
ASSLRDGLNTEAF	TRBV7-2	many
ASSPDSWRVDYGYT	TRBV12-3/TRBV12-4	many
ASSQVARGNEQF	TRBV3-1	many
ASRDWPVWGGQETQY	TRBV12-3/TRBV12-4	.
ASSLVRRELYTGELF	TRBV11-2	many
ASSTKTPGANVLT	TRBV6-2/TRBV6-3	.
ASNGQGWQETQY	TRBV6-2/TRBV6-3	many
ASSLEVGKDTGELF	TRBV7-9	.
ATSTITGQGANQPQH	TRBV18	.
SASQPTSGSYNEQF	TRBV20-1	many
ASSGDWEQPQH	TRBV3-1	few
AISEEDTFYEQY	TRBV10-3	many
AISREGRTDTQY	TRBV10-3	few
SALRDQGYEQF	TRBV29-1	many
AWSVSAGTEAF	TRBV30	many
ASRALSFTDTQY	TRBV12-3/TRBV12-4	many